This T cell receptor (beta chain) was captured in a study of blood T cell repertoires in COVID-19. Across the whole study: Italy, Spain and the United States were the sources of the convalescent and acute COVID-19 samples. PBMCs, B-cell-depleted T cells, or T cells provided the cDNA or gDNA that made up the material.

Original processing notes: Reference gene primers were amplified, and this amplification served to estimate nucleated cell counts. Repertoires were generated with immunoSEQ multiplex PCR, while TCRdb's copy carries only in-frame clones and drops some. V and J calls and clone size are those listed in that table; D and trimming were worked out from the DNA. Of fewer than 70,000 clones in the sample, about four fifths were seen once. Per germline, CDR1 SGHRS and CDR2 YFSETQ. There are 14 residues in the CDR3. V lost 3 bases to trimming and J lost 4 bases, with 14 bases between them. This chain connects TRBV5-1 to TRBJ2-7, with D possibly matching TRBD2 (6 bases). The sequencing sample was made of peripheral blood. The TCR sequence derives from a human donor in a cohort sampled during active COVID-19. The CDR3 loop reads CASSSVGGRYEQYF. The CDR3 region has the DNA TGCGCCAGCAGCTCTGTCGGGGGACGATACGAGCAGTACTTC.